This paragraph covers one T cell receptor (beta chain) sequence. The sample is drawn from a study of blood T cell repertoires in COVID-19. Overall study: Both acute and convalescent COVID-19 samples were obtained from the United States, Italy and Spain. The analysed material was cDNA or gDNA that came from T cells, B-cell-depleted T cells, or PBMCs.

The CDR3 has 14 residues. Germline CDR1 and CDR2: LNHNV and YYDKDF (reference sequence). V dropped 0 bases and J dropped 2; count of bases not matched to a gene: 1. Generated by immunoSEQ multiplex PCR, the TCRdb table keeps only in-frame clones and is missing some. The repertoire holds 100,000 to 150,000 clones, with approximately 92% as singletons. Sequenced material: peripheral blood. The V call is TRBV15, the J call TRBJ2-7, with TRBD1 matching over 7 bases. The sequence came from a man between 65 and 79 years old with active or convalescent COVID-19. The CDR3 sequence is CATSRERGPYEQYF. Written as DNA, the CDR3 is TGTGCCACCAGCAGAGAAAGGGGGCCCTACGAGCAGTACTTC. Based on the CDR3 plus reference TRBV15 and TRBJ2-7, the full variable domain is DAMVIQNPRYQVTQFGKPVTLSCSQTLNHNVMYWYQQKSSQAPKLLFHYYDKDFNNEADTPDNFQSRRPNTSFCFLDIRSPGLGDTAMYLCATSRERGPYEQYFGPGTRLTVT.